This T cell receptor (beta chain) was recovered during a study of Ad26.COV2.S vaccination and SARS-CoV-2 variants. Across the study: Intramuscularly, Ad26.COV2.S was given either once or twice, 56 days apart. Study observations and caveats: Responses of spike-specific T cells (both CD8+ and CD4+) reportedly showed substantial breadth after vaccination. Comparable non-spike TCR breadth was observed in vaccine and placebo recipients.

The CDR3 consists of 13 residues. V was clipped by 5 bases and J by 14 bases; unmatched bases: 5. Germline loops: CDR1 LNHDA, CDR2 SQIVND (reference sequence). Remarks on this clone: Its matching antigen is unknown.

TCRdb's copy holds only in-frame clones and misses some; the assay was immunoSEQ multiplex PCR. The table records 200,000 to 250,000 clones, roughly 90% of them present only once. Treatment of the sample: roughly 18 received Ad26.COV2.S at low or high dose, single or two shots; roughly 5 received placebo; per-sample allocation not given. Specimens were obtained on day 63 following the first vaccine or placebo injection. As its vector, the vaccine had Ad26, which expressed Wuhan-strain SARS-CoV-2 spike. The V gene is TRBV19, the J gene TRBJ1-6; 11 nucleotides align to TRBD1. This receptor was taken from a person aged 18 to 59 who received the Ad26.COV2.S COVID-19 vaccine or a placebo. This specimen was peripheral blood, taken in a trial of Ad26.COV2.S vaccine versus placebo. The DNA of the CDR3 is TGTGCCAGTAGTCGGGACAGGGGGAGCTCCCTCCACTTT. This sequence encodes CASSRDRGSSLHF.